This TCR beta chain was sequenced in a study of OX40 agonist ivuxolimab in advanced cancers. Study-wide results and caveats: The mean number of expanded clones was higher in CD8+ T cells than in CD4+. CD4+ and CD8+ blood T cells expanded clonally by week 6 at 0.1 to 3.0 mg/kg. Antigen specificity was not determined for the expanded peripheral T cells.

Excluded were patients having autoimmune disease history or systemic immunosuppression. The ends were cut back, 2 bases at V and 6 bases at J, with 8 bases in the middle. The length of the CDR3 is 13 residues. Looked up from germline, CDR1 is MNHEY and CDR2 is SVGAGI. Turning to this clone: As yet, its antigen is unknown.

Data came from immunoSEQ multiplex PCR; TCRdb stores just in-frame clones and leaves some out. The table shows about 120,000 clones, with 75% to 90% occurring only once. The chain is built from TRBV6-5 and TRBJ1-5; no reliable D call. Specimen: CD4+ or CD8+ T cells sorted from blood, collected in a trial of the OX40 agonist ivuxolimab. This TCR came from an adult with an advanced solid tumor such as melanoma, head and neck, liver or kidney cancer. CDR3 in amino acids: CASSYNGGQPQHF. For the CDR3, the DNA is TGTGCCAGCAGTTACAACGGCGGTCAGCCCCAGCATTTT.